This TCR beta chain stems from a study of response to subunit inactivated influenza vaccine. This clonotype was observed a handful of times. Its cognate antigen is unknown. Whole-study results and caveats: Each seasonal influenza vaccination recruits few new T cells, the authors suggested.

TCRdb called the RT-PCR reads again in MiXCR, with one record for every CDR3 protein. This table holds more than 700,000 distinct CDR3 sequences, over 20% found once. CDR1 is ENHRY and CDR2 is SYGVKD in the germline V gene. This CDR3 region has 13 residues. V was pared by 4 bases and J by 1 base, with 8 bases between. The chain couples TRBV10-3 to TRBJ2-7; tentatively, D is TRBD1 (6 bases). This sequence originates from a man between 50 and 59 years old who received an inactivated influenza vaccine. The sample here was PBMCs from blood, taken 5 days after vaccination. The DNA of the CDR3 is TGTGCCATCAGTGCCGGACAGTCCTACGAGCAGTACTTC. Amino acid sequence: CAISAGQSYEQYF.